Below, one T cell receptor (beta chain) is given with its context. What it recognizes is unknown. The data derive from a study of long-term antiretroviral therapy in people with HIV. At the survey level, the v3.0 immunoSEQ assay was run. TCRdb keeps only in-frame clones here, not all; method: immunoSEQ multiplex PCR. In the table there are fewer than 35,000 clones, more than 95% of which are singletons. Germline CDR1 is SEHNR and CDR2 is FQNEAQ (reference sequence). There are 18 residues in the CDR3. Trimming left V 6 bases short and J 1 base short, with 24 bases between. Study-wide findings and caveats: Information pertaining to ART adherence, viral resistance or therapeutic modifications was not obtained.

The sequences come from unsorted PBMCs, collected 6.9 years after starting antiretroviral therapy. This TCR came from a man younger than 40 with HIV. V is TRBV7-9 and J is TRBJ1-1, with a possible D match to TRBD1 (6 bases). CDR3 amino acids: CASRRRSRRGTENTEAFF. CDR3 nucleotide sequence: TGTGCCAGCAGGCGAAGAAGCCGGAGGGGGACCGAGAACACTGAAGCTTTCTTT.